A single sample is the source of the 12 T cell receptor beta chains below, sequenced in a study of blood T cell repertoires in COVID-19. Repertoires were generated with immunoSEQ multiplex PCR, while TCRdb's copy carries only in-frame clones and drops some. This table has 150,000 or so clones, about 89% appearing once. Specimen: peripheral blood. The receptor source for this set is a man at least 80 years old with acute or convalescent COVID-19.

The genes are TRBV10-3 and TRBJ2-3; 8 bases match TRBD1. CDR1 is ENHRY, CDR2 SYGVKD, per germline. V dropped 6 bases and J dropped 1; count of bases not matched to a gene: 9. The CDR3 sequence is 16 residues long. The CDR3 DNA follows: TGTGCCATCAGGGATCAGGGGGCTTTACGCACAGATACGCAGTATTTT. This sequence encodes CAIRDQGALRTDTQYF.

The rearrangement uses TRBV2 and TRBJ1-2, with D possibly matching TRBD1 (5 bases). The V end lost 7 bases, the J end lost 7 bases, and 19 bases lay between the germline ends. From germline, CDR1 is SNHLY and CDR2 FYNNEI. The CDR3 runs to 14 residues. CDR3 amino acids: CASNAGGAVGGYTF. CDR3 in DNA: TGTGCCAGCAATGCAGGAGGGGCCGTGGGTGGCTACACCTTC.

This chain links TRBV19 with TRBJ2-5; 9 nucleotides agree with TRBD1. The J call may be mistaken, given a closer DNA end match to TRBJ2-7. This CDR3 region has 15 residues. Germline V lookup: CDR1 LNHDA, CDR2 SQIVND (reference sequence). The CDR3 is CASSNRDRVPYEQYF. The CDR3 DNA reads as TGTGCCAGTAGTAACCGGGACAGGGTTCCCTACGAGCAGTACTTC.

The chain uses TRBV3-1 (or the pseudogene TRBV3-2) and TRBJ2-5; 8 bases map to TRBD1. The germline CDR1 and CDR2 sequences are LGHDT and YNNKEL (reference sequence). Losses at the gene ends were 6 bases for V and 5 bases for J; bases not matched to a gene: 2. The CDR3 is 12 residues long. The CDR3 protein is CASRTGAETQYF. CDR3 coding DNA: TGTGCCAGCAGGACAGGGGCTGAGACCCAGTACTTC.

The V gene is TRBV5-1, the J gene TRBJ2-2, with D possibly being TRBD2 (6 bases). V dropped 0 bases and J dropped 6 bases, with 9 bases sitting between them. The germline V gene encodes CDR1 SGHRS and CDR2 YFSETQ. This CDR3 is built from 14 residues. CDR3: CASSLEWGAGELFF. The CDR3 DNA is TGCGCCAGCAGCTTGGAATGGGGGGCCGGGGAGCTGTTTTTT.

The chain is built from TRBV18 and TRBJ1-2, with 10 bases fitting TRBD1. The trim removed 2 bases at V and 8 bases at J, leaving 5 bases unmatched. The CDR3 consists of 14 residues. Germline values: CDR1 KGHSH, CDR2 LQKENI. The CDR3 spells CASSPTGQGNGYTF. The CDR3 DNA reads as TGTGCCAGCTCACCAACGGGACAGGGGAACGGCTACACCTTC.

CDR3 amino acids: CASSPLAGPGETQYF. CDR3 DNA: TGTGCCAGTAGTCCCCTAGCGGGCCCGGGGGAGACCCAGTACTTC. The chain employs TRBV19 and TRBJ2-5; 8 bases align to TRBD2. Per germline, CDR1 LNHDA and CDR2 SQIVND (reference sequence). The V and J ends lost 5 bases and 5 bases, in that order; junction bases with no gene match: 10. The CDR3 contains 15 residues.

This clone was seen a few times. The chain has TRBV7-6 and TRBJ2-2, with 8 bases that match TRBD1. V lost 3 bases, J lost 7 bases, and 4 bases stayed unmatched. The CDR3 covers 14 residues. Germline CDR1 reads SGHVS; CDR2 reads FNYEAQ. CDR3 nucleotide sequence: TGTGCCAGCAGCTTTCTGACAGGGGACGGGGAGCTGTTTTTT. This encodes CASSFLTGDGELFF. The full variable domain, rest sourced from reference TRBV7-6 and TRBJ2-2, is GAGVSQSPRYKVTKRGQDVALRCDPISGHVSLYWYRQALGQGPEFLTYFNYEAQQDKSGLPNDRFSAERPEGSISTLTIQRTEQRDSAMYRCASSFLTGDGELFFGEGSRLTVL.

The V call is TRBV12-3 or TRBV12-4, the J call TRBJ2-2; D perhaps matches TRBD1 (6 bases). The germline V and J ends were trimmed by 11 bases and 9 bases, with 13 bases remaining between them. The CDR3 has 11 residues. CDR3: CAVQGLRELFF. The CDR3, as DNA: TGTGCCGTCCAGGGGCTCCGGGAGCTGTTTTTT.

The rearrangement uses TRBV2 and TRBJ2-1, with D unclear. The V end was cut by 7 bases, the J end by 9 bases, with 10 bases between. Per the germline V gene, CDR1 is SNHLY and CDR2 is FYNNEI. The CDR3 sequence is 11 residues long. The CDR3 DNA reads as TGTGCCAGCACCCAAGGAGTTGAGCAGTTCTTC. This encodes CASTQGVEQFF.

The chain links TRBV5-1 to TRBJ1-6; 10 nucleotides match TRBD1. This CDR3 comprises 15 residues. The germline CDR1 and CDR2 sequences are SGHRS and YFSETQ. The junction had 4 bases not matched to a gene; V was cut back by 4 bases and J by 6 bases. The CDR3 loop is CASSNRTGGNSPLHF. The CDR3, as DNA: TGCGCCAGCAGCAACCGGACAGGGGGTAATTCACCCCTCCACTTT. Using reference TRBV5-1 and TRBJ1-6 for the parts outside the CDR3, the full variable domain is KAGVTQTPRYLIKTRGQQVTLSCSPISGHRSVSWYQQTPGQGLQFLFEYFSETQRNKGNFPGRFSGRQFSNSRSEMNVSTLELGDSALYLCASSNRTGGNSPLHFGNGTRLTVT.

The V and J genes are TRBV3-1 (or the pseudogene TRBV3-2) and TRBJ1-3; D uncertain. Germline CDR1 is LGHDT and CDR2 is YNNKEL (reference sequence). Trimming left V 4 bases short and J 2 bases short, with 9 bases between. The CDR3 totals 14 residues. In nucleotides, the CDR3 is TGTGCCAGCAGCCCCCGGGGTACTGGAAACACCATATATTTT. Residues: CASSPRGTGNTIYF.